This TCR beta chain was retrieved from a study of blood T cell repertoires in COVID-19. Looking at the study overall: The United States, Italy and Spain supplied acute and convalescent COVID-19 samples.

Recovered Cohort 3 donors showed two negative PCRs, clearance, or symptom resolution. The CDR3 covers 14 residues. Deletions cut 4 bases from V and 3 bases from J, with 12 bases between. Germline V gene data show CDR1 as PRHDT and CDR2 as FYEKMQ (reference sequence). Original processing notes: Counts of nucleated cells, estimated from reference gene primer amplification, were obtained. Using immunoSEQ multiplex PCR, the repertoire was profiled, and TCRdb retains in-frame clones only, with some absent. Clone size and V and J calls were adopted from that table, with D and trimming inferred from the DNA. The table shows about 160,000 clones, with about 88% occurring only once. This clone appeared a few times.

The clonotype comes from a man aged 50 to 60 who had recovered from COVID-19. The sequenced sample was PBMCs or T cells enriched from blood (not recorded which). The chain joins TRBV13 to TRBJ1-2; D gene unclear. The CDR3 sequence is CASSYLRSDYGYTF. CDR3 DNA: TGTGCCAGCAGCTACCTCCGGAGCGACTATGGCTACACCTTC.